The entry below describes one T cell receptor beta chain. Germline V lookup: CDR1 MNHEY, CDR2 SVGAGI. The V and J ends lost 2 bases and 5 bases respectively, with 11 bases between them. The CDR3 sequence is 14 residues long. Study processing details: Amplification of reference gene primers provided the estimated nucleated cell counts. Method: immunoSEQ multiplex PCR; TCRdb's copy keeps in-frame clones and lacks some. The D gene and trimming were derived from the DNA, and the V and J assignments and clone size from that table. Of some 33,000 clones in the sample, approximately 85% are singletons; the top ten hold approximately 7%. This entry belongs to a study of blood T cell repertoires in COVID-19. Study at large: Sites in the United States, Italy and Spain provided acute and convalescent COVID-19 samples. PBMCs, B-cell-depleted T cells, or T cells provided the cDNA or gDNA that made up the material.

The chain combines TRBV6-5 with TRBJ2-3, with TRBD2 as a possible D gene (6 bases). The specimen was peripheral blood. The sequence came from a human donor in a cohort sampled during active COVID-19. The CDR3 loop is CASSYRDGRDTQYF. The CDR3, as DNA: TGTGCCAGCAGTTACCGGGACGGGAGAGATACGCAGTATTTT.